This TCR beta chain comes out of a study of shared clonotypes between healthy human individuals. Study findings and constraints: Clonotype sharing across a few donors was observed for 4% to 6.5% of naive CD4 clonotypes. The study generally estimated greater richness for naive than memory subsets.

CDR1 and CDR2 (germline): SGHNT, YYREEE (reference sequence). V trimming: 3 bases; J trimming: 9 bases; junction bases outside the gene matches: 8. This CDR3 contains 16 residues. The genomic DNA of each subset was split evenly across several immunoSEQ plates. Source study methods: There were no quality scores in the junction-only immunoSEQ sequences, so filtering differed. Data came from immunoSEQ multiplex PCR; TCRdb stores just in-frame clones and leaves some out. V and J calls and clone size follow that table, whereas D and trimming were derived from the DNA. Here the sample spans about 2,500,000 clones, more than 80% being singletons. Worth noting for this clone: Its antigen remains unidentified.

V is TRBV5-4 and J is TRBJ1-6, with TRBD1 matching 11 bases. The sample comprised naive CD4+ T cells sorted from blood. Stated subset: CD45RA+ positively selected. The source is a man younger than 35 in good health. The CDR3 nucleotides are TGTGCCAGCAGCTCCCGGGACAGGGGGTCTGTTTCACCCCTCCACTTT. Its translation is CASSSRDRGSVSPLHF. Full variable domain (rest looked up from reference TRBV5-4 and TRBJ1-6): ETGVTQSPTHLIKTRGQQVTLRCSSQSGHNTVSWYQQALGQGPQFIFQYYREEENGRGNFPPRFSGLQFPNYSSELNVNALELDDSALYLCASSSRDRGSVSPLHFGNGTRLTVT.